One sample yielded the 18 T cell receptor beta chains listed below, sequenced in a study of T cell responses to AZD1222 COVID-19 vaccine. Sequencing used immunoSEQ multiplex PCR; TCRdb keeps in-frame clones, though not all of them. The table has more than 95,000 clones, 84% seen once. Sequenced here: peripheral blood, sampled 28 days after the second AZD1222 dose. These TCRs come from an adult who received the AZD1222 COVID-19 vaccine.

V and J are TRBV9 and TRBJ2-1; no definite D call. This CDR3 region has 14 residues. Germline V gene sequence: CDR1 SGDLS, CDR2 YYNGEE. V was shortened by 0 bases and J by 6 bases, with 10 bases between the two germline ends. In DNA form, the CDR3 reads TGTGCCAGCAGCGTAGTCCCTAGATTCAATGAGCAGTTCTTC. Translation: CASSVVPRFNEQFF.

V gene TRBV12-3 or TRBV12-4 combines with J gene TRBJ1-1; D ambiguous. CDR3 length: 13 amino acids. Trimming took 5 bases from V and 0 from J, leaving 7 bases between them. The CDR3: CASSHIMNTEAFF. DNA for the CDR3: TGTGCCAGCAGTCACATAATGAACACTGAAGCTTTCTTT.

The chain employs TRBV11-2 and TRBJ1-6; D unresolved. Trimming removed 2 bases from V and 7 bases from J, with 6 bases in between. The CDR3 sequence is 13 residues long. Germline loops: CDR1 SGHAT, CDR2 FQNNGV. CDR3: CASSLWHNSPLHF. CDR3 coding DNA: TGTGCCAGCAGCTTATGGCACAATTCACCCCTCCACTTT. The variable domain in full, completed from reference TRBV11-2 and TRBJ1-6, reads EAGVAQSPRYKIIEKRQSVAFWCNPISGHATLYWYQQILGQGPKLLIQFQNNGVVDDSQLPKDRFSAERLKGVDSTLKIQPAKLEDSAVYLCASSLWHNSPLHFGNGTRLTVT.

CDR3 amino acids: CASSQLSTGGGYGYTF. The DNA for the CDR3 is TGCGCCAGCAGCCAACTCTCGACAGGGGGCGGCTATGGCTACACCTTC. This chain uses TRBV4-3 with TRBJ1-2; TRBD1 aligns across 10 bases. CDR3 length: 16 amino acids. Germline V gives CDR1 LGHNA, CDR2 YSLEER. V was clipped by 2 bases and J by 4 bases; unmatched bases: 7.

The genes are TRBV11-3 and TRBJ1-1; perhaps TRBD1 as D (6 bases). There are 13 residues in the CDR3. V lost 5 bases to trimming and J lost 7 bases, with 14 bases between them. From germline, CDR1 is SGHNT and CDR2 YENEEA. This chain's CDR3 is CASSQRGGIEAFF. The CDR3 bases are TGTGCCAGCAGCCAGAGGGGGGGGATTGAAGCTTTCTTT.

This clone is a singleton in its sample. This chain links TRBV18 with TRBJ2-7; D is unclear. The V end was cut by 2 bases, the J end by 5 bases, with 7 bases between. This CDR3 has 12 amino acids. From germline, CDR1 is KGHSH and CDR2 LQKENI. CDR3 in DNA: TGTGCCAGCTCACCAAGTCGGGACGAGCAGTACTTC. Translation gives CASSPSRDEQYF.

There are a few counts of this clone. The chain couples TRBV30 to TRBJ1-1; D unresolved. V lost 5 bases and J 1 base, leaving 5 bases between the germline ends. The CDR3 contains 11 residues. Germline CDR1 is GTSNPN and CDR2 is SVGIG (reference sequence). The CDR3, as DNA: TGTGCCTGGGGCCCGAACACTGAAGCTTTCTTT. Its translation is CAWGPNTEAFF.

The V and J genes are TRBV7-9 and TRBJ2-5, with 7 positions matching TRBD1. V dropped 9 bases and J dropped 2; count of bases not matched to a gene: 9. The germline CDR1 and CDR2 sequences are SEHNR and FQNEAQ (reference sequence). The CDR3 contains 14 residues. The chain's CDR3 is CARHRGKGQETQYF. The DNA of the CDR3 is TGTGCCAGACACAGGGGAAAGGGGCAAGAGACCCAGTACTTC.

A few counts support this clone. V is TRBV6-2 or TRBV6-3 and J is TRBJ1-1; the D is unclear. This CDR3 contains 13 residues. The germline V gene has CDR1 MNHEY and CDR2 SVGEGT. Trimming took 6 bases from V and 6 from J, leaving 14 bases between them. The CDR3 loop is CASSNPGTPEAFF. As DNA, the CDR3 is TGTGCCAGCAGCAATCCCGGCACCCCTGAAGCTTTCTTT.

About this clone: The identical CDR3 is also encoded by other nucleotide sequences in the sample. The chain uses TRBV9 and TRBJ2-7, with D tentatively TRBD1 (7 bases). Trimming removed 4 bases at V and 2 bases at J, with 16 bases between. Germline assignment: CDR1 SGDLS and CDR2 YYNGEE. The CDR3 sequence is 15 residues long. CDR3 in DNA: TGTGCCAGCAGCCCCGTGCGGGACAGCCCCTACGAGCAGTACTTC. It is translated as CASSPVRDSPYEQYF.

The J gene is TRBJ1-3, the V gene TRBV7-2; TRBD1 is a possible D gene (6 bases). Trimming left V 5 bases short and J 4 bases short, with 15 bases between. The CDR3 has 15 residues. From germline, CDR1 is SGHTA and CDR2 FQGNSA. For the CDR3, the DNA is TGTGCCAGCAGCATCGACACAGGGTACGGAAACACCATATATTTT. It codes for CASSIDTGYGNTIYF.

This clone has more than one count but fewer than ten. The rearrangement links TRBV4-2 to TRBJ1-6, with TRBD1 matching 8 bases. Unmatched junction bases numbered 10, after V lost 3 bases and J lost 9 bases. CDR3 size: 16 residues. Germline V gene sequence: CDR1 LGHNA, CDR2 YNFKEQ. The CDR3 loop is CASSHGGQGRSSPLHF. CDR3 nucleotide sequence: TGTGCCAGCAGCCATGGAGGACAGGGAAGGAGTTCACCCCTCCACTTT.

The chain has TRBV29-1 and TRBJ1-1, with a tentative D call TRBD1 (5 bases). The ends were cut back, 6 bases at V and 6 bases at J, with 11 bases in the middle. Germline-derived CDR1 and CDR2 are SQVTM and ANQGSEA. The CDR3 totals 11 residues. The CDR3 region is CSVGRGAEAFF. Here the CDR3 DNA reads TGCAGCGTCGGAAGGGGAGCTGAAGCTTTCTTT.

The chain recombines TRBV6-5 with TRBJ1-4; the D gene is possibly TRBD1 (6 bases). The CDR3 contains 13 residues. V shed 7 bases and J shed 7 bases, with 13 bases lying between them. Germline V CDR1 and CDR2: MNHEY, SVGAGI. The CDR3 loop is CASNRDRSEKLFF. The DNA for the CDR3 is TGTGCCAGCAACAGGGACCGAAGTGAAAAACTGTTTTTT.

This sequence joins TRBV20-1 and TRBJ1-1, with unresolved D. The CDR3 is 13 residues long. In germline, CDR1 is DFQATT, CDR2 SNEGSKA (reference sequence). V dropped 3 bases and J dropped 1 base, with 9 bases sitting between them. DNA of the CDR3: TGCAGTGCTAGTCTATTAAAGAACACTGAAGCTTTCTTT. Protein product: CSASLLKNTEAFF.

The genes are TRBV27 and TRBJ1-1, with a tentative D call TRBD1 (5 bases). This CDR3 comprises 13 residues. The ends were cut back, 8 bases at V and 3 bases at J, with 13 bases in the middle. Germline values: CDR1 MNHEY, CDR2 SMNVEV (reference sequence). This chain's CDR3 is CASRWGGDTEAFF. CDR3 in DNA: TGTGCCAGCCGCTGGGGGGGAGACACTGAAGCTTTCTTT.

The chain carries TRBV2 and TRBJ1-4; no firm D call. The CDR3 spans 15 residues. Germline V gene sequence: CDR1 SNHLY, CDR2 FYNNEI. V lost 4 bases to trimming and J lost 2 bases, with 11 bases between them. The CDR3 here is CASSAQIATNEKLFF. The CDR3, as DNA: TGTGCCAGCAGTGCCCAGATTGCCACTAATGAAAAACTGTTTTTT.

The genes are TRBV19 and TRBJ2-3; tentative D call: TRBD2 (6 bases). With 3 bases removed from V and 8 bases from J, the gap between germline ends came to 9 bases. The CDR3 length is 12 residues. CDR1 is LNHDA and CDR2 is SQIVND in the germline V gene (reference sequence). The CDR3 DNA reads as TGTGCCAGTAGTATCAGGGAGGCTACGCAGTATTTT. Its protein product is CASSIREATQYF.